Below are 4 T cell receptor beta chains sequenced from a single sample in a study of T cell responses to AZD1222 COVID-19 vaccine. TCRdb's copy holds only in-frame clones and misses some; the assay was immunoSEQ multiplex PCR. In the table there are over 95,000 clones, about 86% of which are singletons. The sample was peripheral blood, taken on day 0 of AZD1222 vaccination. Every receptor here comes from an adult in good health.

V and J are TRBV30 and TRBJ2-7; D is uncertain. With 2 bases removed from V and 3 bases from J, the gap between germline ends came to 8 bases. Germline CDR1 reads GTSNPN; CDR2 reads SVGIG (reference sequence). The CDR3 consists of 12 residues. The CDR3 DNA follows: TGTGCCTGGAGTAAAGGTGGCTACGAGCAGTACTTC. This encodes CAWSKGGYEQYF.

The DNA of the CDR3 is TGTGCCAGCAGCTTAGTCAGGGCTCGACGCGAGCAGTACTTC. This gives the protein CASSLVRARREQYF. V usage is TRBV7-6 and J usage is TRBJ2-7; TRBD1 is a possible D gene (5 bases). Trimming left V 1 base short and J 6 bases short, with 13 bases between. This CDR3 comprises 14 residues. Germline CDR1 and CDR2: SGHVS and FNYEAQ. Full variable domain (rest looked up from reference TRBV7-6 and TRBJ2-7): GAGVSQSPRYKVTKRGQDVALRCDPISGHVSLYWYRQALGQGPEFLTYFNYEAQQDKSGLPNDRFSAERPEGSISTLTIQRTEQRDSAMYRCASSLVRARREQYFGPGTRLTVT.

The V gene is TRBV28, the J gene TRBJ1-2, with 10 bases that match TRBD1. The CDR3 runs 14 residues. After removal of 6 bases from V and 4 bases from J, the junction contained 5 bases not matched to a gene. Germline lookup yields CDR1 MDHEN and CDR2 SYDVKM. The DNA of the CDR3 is TGTGCCAGCAGACGGACAGGGGGTAGCTATGGCTACACCTTC. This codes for CASRRTGGSYGYTF.

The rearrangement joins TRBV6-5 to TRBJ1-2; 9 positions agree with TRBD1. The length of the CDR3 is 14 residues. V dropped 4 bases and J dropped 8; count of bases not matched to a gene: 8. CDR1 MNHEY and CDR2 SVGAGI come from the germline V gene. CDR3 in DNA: TGTGCCAGCAGTTCCCTGGACAGGGGAAAAGGCTACACCTTC. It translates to CASSSLDRGKGYTF.